This TCR beta chain is drawn from a study of T-cell reconstitution after alpha-beta-depleted transplantation in children (dated by TCRdb to between 2015 and 2016). About the investigation overall: The study quantitatively tracked T-cell immune reconstitution after TCRalphabeta/CD19-depleted allogeneic hematopoietic cell transplantation in children using TCR repertoire profiling.

Receptor libraries were prepared by PCR. Sequencing was performed on an Illumina HiSeq 2500. To normalize quantification of the TCRbeta repertoire, the TCR libraries were built with molecular barcoding that relied on unique molecular identifiers. The public reads were run again by TCRdb, first through fastp at Q25 and then through MiXCR, and only productive beta chains were kept. Rows matching on CDR3 protein sequence are summarized as one entry with the most common DNA and genes. Here the sample has roughly 20,000 distinct CDR3 sequences; 11% occur a single time. About 23% of the sample rests with the top ten. The germline V gene supplies CDR1 SGHAT and CDR2 FQNNGV. V is cut by 2 bases and J by 2 bases, and the space between the germline ends is 11 bases. Including the terminal cysteine and phenylalanine, the CDR3 comprises 15 residues. Only the CDR3 DNA stays, 45 bases, in frame from base 1. On this clonotype: Its antigen specificity is not known. No base qualities exist here, and no much larger clone lies one base off it.

This clonotype originated in a human donor who donated a stem cell graft to a child with chronic granulomatous disease. The sequenced sample was PBMCs from the stem cell graft donor, obtained from the stem cell graft. The rearrangement joined TRBV11-2 to TRBJ2-3; the D gene identity is not certain. The nucleotide sequence reads as follows: TGTGCCAGCAGCTTATTGGGTGGGATCACAGATACGCAGTATTTT. Translated, this gives CASSLLGGITDTQYF.